The TCR beta chain under discussion was sequenced for a study of OX40 agonist ivuxolimab in advanced cancers. Study at large: Patients with prior anti-PD-1, anti-PD-L1 or anti-CTLA-4 therapy were eligible; about 40% had some.

Method: immunoSEQ multiplex PCR; TCRdb's copy keeps in-frame clones and lacks some. The sample lists about 21,000 clones; 70% to 80% were seen once. Germline-derived CDR1 and CDR2 are SGHDT and YYEEEE. The CDR3 loop spans 13 amino acids. V was shortened by 3 bases and J by 4 bases, with 10 bases between the two germline ends. Notes on the study in general: Doses of 0.1 to 3.0 mg/kg were accompanied by clonal expansion of CD4+ and CD8+ blood T cells by week 6.

As for this clone: Its specificity is not known.

The genes are TRBV5-6 and TRBJ1-2, with TRBD1 as a possible D gene (6 bases). The clonotype was recovered from an adult with an advanced solid tumor such as melanoma, head and neck, liver or kidney cancer. The sample here was CD4+ or CD8+ T cells sorted from blood, taken in a trial of the OX40 agonist ivuxolimab. CDR3 DNA sequence: TGTGCCAGCAGCTCAGGGGCATCCTATGGCTACACCTTC. Translation gives CASSSGASYGYTF.